Below, 8 T cell receptor beta chains from the same sample are listed, as sequenced in a study of metastatic and nonmetastatic thyroid tumors. The entire patient cohort was treatment-naive prior to thyroid surgery. TCRdb reanalyzed the PCR reads via MiXCR. The data show 53,000 or so clones, 20% to 25% seen once. Source material: blood. Receptors originate from a female donor with papillary thyroid cancer or a benign thyroid nodule (not recorded which). Some clones in this sample may be carry-over from other donors' samples.

As for this clone: This clone may be a read error of a much larger clone one base away. The V call is TRBV29-1, the J call TRBJ1-6, with D perhaps matching TRBD1 (5 bases). V was pared by 4 bases and J by 10 bases, with 14 bases between. The CDR3 runs to 13 residues. Germline V CDR1 and CDR2: SQVTM, ANQGSEA. CDR3 sequence reads: CSVVDSWASPLHF. The CDR3 DNA follows: TGCAGCGTTGTTGACAGCTGGGCATCACCCCTCCACTTT.

The chain recombines TRBV27 with TRBJ1-5; D not certain. Germline V CDR1 and CDR2: MNHEY, SMNVEV (reference sequence). The CDR3 loop spans 13 amino acids. Trimming stripped 10 bases from V and 2 bases from J, with 12 bases between. CDR3 region: CATRGFGNQPQHF. CDR3 coding DNA: TGTGCCACCAGAGGGTTCGGCAATCAGCCCCAGCATTTT.

This clone was detected only a few times. The chain couples TRBV6-2 or TRBV6-3 to TRBJ1-1; D is ambiguous. Trimming left V 5 bases short and J 8 bases short, with 9 bases between. The CDR3 has 11 residues. Per germline, CDR1 MNHEY and CDR2 SVGEGT. CDR3 region: CASSRSAEAFF. The CDR3 nucleotides are TGTGCCAGCAGTAGATCCGCCGAAGCTTTCTTT.

In this sample, this clone turned up many times. The chain couples TRBV13 to TRBJ2-3; 9 bases map to TRBD2. The CDR3 has 15 residues. CDR1 PRHDT and CDR2 FYEKMQ come from the germline V gene (reference sequence). J lost 5 bases, V lost 5 bases, and 8 bases had no gene match. The CDR3 is CASSPLAGVLDTQYF. In nucleotides, the CDR3 is TGTGCCAGCAGCCCTTTAGCGGGAGTTTTAGATACGCAGTATTTT.

As for this clone: This may be a read error: a much more frequent sequence differs by one nucleotide. The chain links TRBV5-4 to TRBJ2-3, with D uncertain. The CDR3 is made up of 13 amino acids. Germline values: CDR1 SGHNT, CDR2 YYREEE (reference sequence). V dropped 10 bases and J dropped 2 bases, with 14 bases sitting between them. In DNA form, the CDR3 reads TGTGCCGGCTATTCGCCTATCACAGATACGCAGTATTTT. Its protein is CAGYSPITDTQYF.

The table lists this clone with many counts. Other nucleotide sequences from this sample produce the same CDR3. The CDR3 sequence: CASSTSSYNEQFF. CDR3 bases: TGCGCCAGCTCGACTAGCTCCTACAATGAGCAGTTCTTC. The chain links TRBV10-2 to TRBJ2-1, with TRBD2 as a possible D gene (6 bases). Germline-derived CDR1 and CDR2 are WSHSY and SAAADI. The CDR3 length is 13 residues. V shed 8 bases and J shed 0 bases, with 8 bases lying between them.

This clone showed up many times. The genes are TRBV20-1 and TRBJ2-3, with 13 bases aligning to TRBD2. The CDR3 has 15 residues. Germline CDR1 DFQATT, CDR2 SNEGSKA (reference sequence). The V segment lost 5 bases and the J segment 3 bases; nucleotides outside the gene matches: 5. The CDR3 DNA reads as TGCAGTGCTGCAGGACTAGCGGGAGATACAGATACGCAGTATTTT. It is translated as CSAAGLAGDTDTQYF.

As for this clone: A read error may produce the germline difference seen at one junction end. This chain connects TRBV12-3 or TRBV12-4 to TRBJ2-2; D remains unclear. The CDR3 is 19 residues long. DNA of the CDR3: TGTGCCAGCAGTTTAGTCCCGGACCGCCTGCCGGCGAACACCTGGGAGCTGTTTTTT. Translated: CASSLVPDRLPANTWELFF.